This T cell receptor (beta chain) was profiled in a study of beta chain features in type 1 diabetes. Remarks on this clone: Its antigen is unidentified.

This CDR3 has 15 amino acids. V shed 8 bases, J shed 7 bases, and the junction held 9 bases outside the gene matches. The germline gives CDR1 SGHTA, CDR2 FQGNSA. Staining for CD45RO/CCR7/CD25/CD127/CD95/CD27 allowed sorting of CD4+ naive, central memory, regulatory and stem cell-like memory cells. What was sequenced were expressed TCRB transcripts, since all of the isolated RNA had been reverse transcribed. Profiled with immunoSEQ multiplex PCR; TCRdb holds only in-frame clones, not every one. The data hold about 360,000 clones, with 10% to 15% observed a single time. General study results and limits: Shorter templates might be favored by PCR, equally in patients and controls. There were fewer insertions and more deletions at the VDJ junctions of type 1 diabetes patients.

The sequence was collected from a man between 18 and 35 years old in good health. The material sequenced was naive CD4+ T cells from blood. The rearrangement links TRBV7-2 to TRBJ1-6, with 9 bases lining up with TRBD1. The CDR3 reads CASRDRGFMNSPLHF. In nucleotides, the CDR3 is TGTGCCAGCCGAGACAGGGGGTTTATGAATTCACCCCTCCACTTT.